A selection of T cell receptor beta chains follows, all from one sample in a study of T cell responses to AZD1222 COVID-19 vaccine. Sequencing used immunoSEQ multiplex PCR; TCRdb keeps in-frame clones, though not all of them. The repertoire includes about 120,000 clones, 80% to 90% of them detected once, and approximately 4% sits in the top ten. The material sequenced was peripheral blood, taken on day 0 of MenACWY control vaccination. The receptors shown here come from an adult in good health. CDR3s include the opening cysteine and the closing phenylalanine or tryptophan. D genes are given only for firm matches. Size is stated for part of the rows, as once, few or many counts, or as a class when the clone is expanded.

D gene,J gene,clone size,V gene,CDR3 DNA,CDR3 protein
TRBD1,TRBJ1-1,-,TRBV7-8,TGTGCCAGCAGCCGCAACACAGGGGGCTGGAACACTGAAGCTTTCTTT,CASSRNTGGWNTEAFF
-,TRBJ1-1,-,TRBV7-9,TGTGCCAGCAGCATCCAGGGGCAACTGAACACTGAAGCTTTCTTT,CASSIQGQLNTEAFF
-,TRBJ2-3,-,TRBV5-1,TGCGCCAGCAGCCCCCAGGGATTTCCTAGCACAGATACGCAGTATTTT,CASSPQGFPSTDTQYF
-,TRBJ1-5,-,TRBV3-1/TRBV3-2,TGTGCCAGCAGCCGGTTAAGGGGGCCCCAGCATTTT,CASSRLRGPQHF
TRBD1,TRBJ1-1,once,TRBV19,TGTGCCAGTTCCTGGACAGGATACATGAACACTGAAGCTTTCTTT,CASSWTGYMNTEAFF
-,TRBJ1-2,-,TRBV3-1/TRBV3-2,TGTGCCAGCAGCCACGGGACCGGCGATGGCTACACCTTC,CASSHGTGDGYTF
TRBD1,TRBJ1-6,-,TRBV7-2,TGTGCCAGCAGCTTAGATTGGACAGGGAATTCACCCCTCCACTTT,CASSLDWTGNSPLHF
-,TRBJ1-2,-,TRBV18,TGTGCCAGCTCACCGAATTGGCTAGCGGAAGGCTACACCTTC,CASSPNWLAEGYTF
TRBD1,TRBJ1-2,-,TRBV7-9,TGTGCCAGCATCCCGCGGACAGGGGTTGACTATGGCTACACCTTC,CASIPRTGVDYGYTF
TRBD1,TRBJ1-2,-,TRBV19,TGTGCCAGTAGCCCGGACAGGACGCTCTATGGCTACACCTTC,CASSPDRTLYGYTF
-,TRBJ2-2,-,TRBV9,TGTGCCAGCAGCCCTACCCCGGGCACCGGGGAGCTGTTTTTT,CASSPTPGTGELFF
-,TRBJ1-2,-,TRBV28,TGTGCCAGCAGTTTATCGTATGGGGGGCACTATGGCTACACCTTC,CASSLSYGGHYGYTF
-,TRBJ2-3,-,TRBV27,TGTGCCAGCAGTTCACACAGGGCCCGGGGGGCAGATACGCAGTATTTT,CASSSHRARGADTQYF
TRBD2,TRBJ2-1,-,TRBV2,TGTGCCAGCAGTGGGACTAGCAAGAATGAGCAGTTCTTC,CASSGTSKNEQFF
TRBD1,TRBJ1-2,once,TRBV7-9,TGTGCCAGCACCCGGGACAGTCCTAACTATGGCTACACCTTC,CASTRDSPNYGYTF
TRBD1,TRBJ1-5,-,TRBV19,TGTGCCAGTAAAATAACAGGGGGCAGCGGGGAGCAGCCCCAGCATTTT,CASKITGGSGEQPQHF
-,TRBJ1-4,-,TRBV6-5,TGTGCCAGCAGGCGCAACAGGGATTCGGAAAAACTGTTTTTT,CASRRNRDSEKLFF
TRBD2,TRBJ2-2,-,TRBV24-1,TGTGCCACAGCTCGGGGAGGGACCGGGGAGCTGTTTTTT,CATARGGTGELFF
-,TRBJ2-1,-,TRBV12-2,TGTGCAAGTCGCTTACCGGGGGGGACCTACAATGAGCAGTTCTTC,CASRLPGGTYNEQFF
-,TRBJ1-6,-,TRBV7-2,TGTGCCAGCAGCTCCCAACCGGGGACGGATAATTCACCCCTCCACTTT,CASSSQPGTDNSPLHF
-,TRBJ1-4,-,TRBV28,TGTGCCAGCAGTTTCGGCTTAACAGGGCCCCGCGCCAGCATTAATAATGAAAAACTGTTTTTT,CASSFGLTGPRASINNEKLFF
TRBD1,TRBJ1-5,-,TRBV6-2/TRBV6-3,TGTGCCAGCAGTTCAGCAGGGGGAAGCAATCAGCCCCAGCATTTT,CASSSAGGSNQPQHF
-,TRBJ1-1,-,TRBV7-9,TGTGCCAGCAGCTTTGATACAGGGTCCACTGAAGCTTTCTTT,CASSFDTGSTEAFF
-,TRBJ1-2,-,TRBV6-6,TGTGCCAGCAGTTACTCAGGCAAGGACTATGGCTACACCTTC,CASSYSGKDYGYTF
TRBD1,TRBJ1-1,-,TRBV20-1,TGCAGTGCTAGTAGGCCGCCAGGGGGCGGGAAGGCTGAAGCTTTCTTT,CSASRPPGGGKAEAFF
-,TRBJ1-6,-,TRBV5-1,TGCGCCAGCAGCTTGATGTTTGATAATTCACCCCTCCACTTT,CASSLMFDNSPLHF
-,TRBJ1-1,-,TRBV6-5,TGTGCCAGCAGTTACTCGACGGGGGTCGCTGAAGCTTTCTTT,CASSYSTGVAEAFF
-,TRBJ1-2,-,TRBV5-1,TGCGCCAGCACGGCATATCCAGGAGGACCTTATGGCTACACCTTC,CASTAYPGGPYGYTF
-,TRBJ1-1,-,TRBV9,TGTGCCAGCAGCGTAGCCGGTAGGAACACTGAAGCTTTCTTT,CASSVAGRNTEAFF